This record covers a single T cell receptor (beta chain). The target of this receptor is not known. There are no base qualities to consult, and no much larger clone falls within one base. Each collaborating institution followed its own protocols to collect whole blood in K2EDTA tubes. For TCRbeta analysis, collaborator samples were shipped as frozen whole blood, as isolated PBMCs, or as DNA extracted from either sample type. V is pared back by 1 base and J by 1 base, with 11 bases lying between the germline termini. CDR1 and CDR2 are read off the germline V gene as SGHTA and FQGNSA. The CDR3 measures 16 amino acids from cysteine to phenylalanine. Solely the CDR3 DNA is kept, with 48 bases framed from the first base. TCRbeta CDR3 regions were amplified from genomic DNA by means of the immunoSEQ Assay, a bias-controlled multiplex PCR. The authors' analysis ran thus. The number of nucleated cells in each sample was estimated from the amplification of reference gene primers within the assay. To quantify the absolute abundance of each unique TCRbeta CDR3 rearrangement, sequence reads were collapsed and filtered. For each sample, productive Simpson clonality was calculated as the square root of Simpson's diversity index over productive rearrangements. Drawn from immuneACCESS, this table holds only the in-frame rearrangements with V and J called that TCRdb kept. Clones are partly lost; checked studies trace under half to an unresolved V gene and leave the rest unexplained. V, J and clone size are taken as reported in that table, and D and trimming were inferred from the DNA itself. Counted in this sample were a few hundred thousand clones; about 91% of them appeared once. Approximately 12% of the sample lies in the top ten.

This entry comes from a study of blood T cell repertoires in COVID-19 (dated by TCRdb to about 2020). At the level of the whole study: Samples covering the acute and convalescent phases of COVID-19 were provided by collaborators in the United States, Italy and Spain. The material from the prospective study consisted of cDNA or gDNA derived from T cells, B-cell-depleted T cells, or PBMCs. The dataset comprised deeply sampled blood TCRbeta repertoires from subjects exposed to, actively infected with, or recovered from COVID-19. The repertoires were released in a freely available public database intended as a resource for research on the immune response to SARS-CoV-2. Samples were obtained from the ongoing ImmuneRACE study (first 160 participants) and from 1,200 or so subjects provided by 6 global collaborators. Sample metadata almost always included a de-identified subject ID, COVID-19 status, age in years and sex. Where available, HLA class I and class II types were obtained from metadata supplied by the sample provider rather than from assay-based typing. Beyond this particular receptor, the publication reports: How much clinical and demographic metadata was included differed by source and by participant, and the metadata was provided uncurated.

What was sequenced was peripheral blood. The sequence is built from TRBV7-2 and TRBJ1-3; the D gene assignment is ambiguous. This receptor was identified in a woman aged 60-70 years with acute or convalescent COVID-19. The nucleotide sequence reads TGTGCCAGCAGCTTAGGCAACATGTGGTCTGGAAACACCATATATTTT. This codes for CASSLGNMWSGNTIYF.